The 29 T cell receptor beta chains in this list originate from one sample, sequenced in a study of regulatory T cells in long-lasting Graves disease (dated by TCRdb to the early 2020s). The time point label of this sample denotes: newly diagnosed GD, antithyroid drugs for less than 3 months. For both TCR sequencing and RNA sequencing, RNA was extracted from PBMCs in TRIzol. Library preparation was by multiplex PCR. The instrument given in TCRdb is Illumina HiSeq 4000. iRepertoire HTBI primers and Arm-PCR amplification of CDR3 regions were used to construct TCR beta libraries. TCRdb took the public reads, trimmed them with fastp at Q25, ran MiXCR for clone calling and kept in-frame beta chains. CDR3 protein sequences are deduplicated, and each keeps its most common genes and DNA. Recorded for this sample are under 300,000 distinct CDR3 sequences; approximately 18% of them occurred a single time. The ten largest clones represent 13% to 15% of the sample.

These data are also associated with another study on T cells in Graves' hyperthyroidism and ophthalmopathy.

This sample comprised peripheral blood mononuclear cells (PBMCs), obtained at new diagnosis, from a patient treated with antithyroid drugs. The receptors were gathered from a woman in her 30s with Graves disease. Donor details come from another sample of the same person, matched by shared clones.

As for this clonotype: A much bigger clone sits one base away, suggesting this may be a read error. The rearrangement links TRBV12-3 or TRBV12-4 to TRBJ2-5, with D unresolved. V lost 7 bases and J lost 0, with 9 bases in between. CDR3 length: 13 residues. The CDR3 loop is CASNFLHQETQYF. In nucleotides, the CDR3 is TGTGCCAGCAATTTCCTACACCAAGAGACCCAGTACTTC.

The V gene is TRBV30, the J gene TRBJ1-2, with TRBD1 matching 8 bases. With V trimmed by 1 base and J by 7 bases, 5 bases remained unmatched. The germline gives CDR1 GTSNPN, CDR2 SVGIG (reference sequence). This CDR3 is 13 amino acids long. The CDR3 loop is CAWSDRGARGYTF. Here the CDR3 DNA reads TGTGCCTGGAGTGACAGGGGGGCACGTGGCTACACCTTC.

This clonotype was observed many times. The chain combines TRBV19 with TRBJ1-2; D is uncertain. CDR3 length: 17 residues. CDR1 LNHDA and CDR2 SQIVND come from the germline V gene (reference sequence). V gave up 3 bases and J gave up 8 bases, with 25 bases separating them. CDR3 in amino acids: CASSIYPTSPNSHGYTF. The DNA of the CDR3 is TGTGCCAGTAGTATTTACCCCACCTCCCCCAACTCCCACGGCTACACCTTC.

The sample holds many counts of this clonotype. J is TRBJ2-1 and V is TRBV5-1; possibly TRBD1 for D (5 bases). In germline, CDR1 is SGHRS, CDR2 YFSETQ. The V end lost 0 bases, the J end lost 8 bases, and 15 bases lay between the germline ends. This CDR3 region has 15 residues. DNA for the CDR3: TGCGCCAGCAGCTTGGCCCTGCAGGGCCCTGATGAGCAGTTCTTC. It translates to CASSLALQGPDEQFF.

V is TRBV6-6 and J is TRBJ1-4; D is ambiguous. Trimming stripped 0 bases from V and 6 bases from J, with 8 bases between. The germline V gene encodes CDR1 MNHNY and CDR2 SVGAGI (reference sequence). The CDR3 length is 14 residues. The CDR3 here is CASSYSFTDEKLFF. The CDR3 DNA sequence: TGTGCCAGCAGTTACTCGTTTACGGATGAAAAACTGTTTTTT.

This clonotype was seen ten or more times. The J gene is TRBJ1-2, the V gene TRBV6-5; a weak D match, TRBD1 (6 bases). Trimming left V 2 bases short and J 4 bases short, with 17 bases between. The CDR3 loop spans 16 amino acids. CDR1 is MNHEY, CDR2 SVGAGI, per germline. In nucleotides, the CDR3 is TGTGCCAGCAGTTACACGACAGGCGCTTCGCCCTATGGCTACACCTTC. Amino acids: CASSYTTGASPYGYTF.

This clonotype was seen many times. This chain uses TRBV10-3 with TRBJ2-2, with D hard to call. Trimming stripped 1 base from V and 3 bases from J, with 3 bases between. Germline V gene lookup returns CDR1 ENHRY and CDR2 SYGVKD. The CDR3 totals 13 residues. The CDR3 spells CAISELDTGELFF. CDR3 bases: TGTGCCATCAGTGAGTTGGACACCGGGGAGCTGTTTTTT.

The V call is TRBV19, the J call TRBJ2-3; 9 positions match TRBD2. With V trimmed by 7 bases and J by 4 bases, 15 bases remained unmatched. This CDR3 contains 17 residues. The germline V gene has CDR1 LNHDA and CDR2 SQIVND (reference sequence). In DNA form, the CDR3 reads TGTGCCAGTACCTCCCCATCAGCGGGGGGAGGGTCAGATACGCAGTATTTT. Its translation is CASTSPSAGGGSDTQYF.

Note on this clonotype: The likely explanation is a read error, given a far larger clone one base away. The V and J genes are TRBV11-1 and TRBJ1-1; D call uncertain. Germline lookup yields CDR1 SGHAT and CDR2 FQDESV (reference sequence). CDR3 length: 12 residues. The CDR3 here is CASSLMVTGAFF. CDR3 coding DNA: TGTGCCAGCAGCTTAATGGTCACTGGAGCTTTCTTT.

This clonotype has a count of ten or more. This sequence joins TRBV7-6 and TRBJ2-5, with D unclear. Trimming pared 1 base from V and 5 bases from J, leaving 11 bases between. This CDR3 is built from 14 residues. Per the germline V gene, CDR1 is SGHVS and CDR2 is FNYEAQ. In nucleotides, the CDR3 is TGTGCCAGCAGCTTAGGTGGCGTGAGGGAGACCCAGTACTTC. Encoded protein: CASSLGGVRETQYF.

This clonotype was counted ten times or more. The chain employs TRBV2 and TRBJ1-5; TRBD1 agrees at 7 bases. The germline V gene has CDR1 SNHLY and CDR2 FYNNEI. The CDR3 is 14 amino acids. The ends lost 8 bases at V and 2 bases at J; junction bases unmatched: 6. CDR3 DNA: TGTGCCAGCGTTCGGCAGGGGGGCAATCAGCCCCAGCATTTT. Residues: CASVRQGGNQPQHF.

The table lists this clonotype with many counts. This chain connects TRBV7-2 to TRBJ2-5; 9 nucleotides align to TRBD2. There are 14 residues in the CDR3. Germline assignment: CDR1 SGHTA and CDR2 FQGNSA. V dropped 3 bases and J dropped 7; count of bases not matched to a gene: 6. The CDR3 region has the DNA TGTGCCAGCAGCTTTAATAGCGGGGGAGGGACCCAGTACTTC. Protein product: CASSFNSGGGTQYF.

This clonotype was detected many times. This rearrangement joins TRBV7-6 to TRBJ1-1; D ambiguous. The CDR3 consists of 13 residues. V was shortened by 4 bases and J by 6 bases, with 12 bases between the two germline ends. The germline V gene has CDR1 SGHVS and CDR2 FNYEAQ. CDR3 sequence (DNA): TGTGCCAGCAGCTCTCACAAGGCGGCTGAAGCTTTCTTT. Translated, it gives CASSSHKAAEAFF.

This clonotype was found many times. The V gene is TRBV29-1, the J gene TRBJ1-2; the D gene is possibly TRBD1 (5 bases). Trimming left V 3 bases short and J 8 bases short, with 16 bases between. Looked up from germline, CDR1 is SQVTM and CDR2 is ANQGSEA. The CDR3 has 13 amino acids. The CDR3 bases are TGCAGCGTTGATGCCGGGGCCGAGTACGGCTACACCTTC. It is translated as CSVDAGAEYGYTF.

J is TRBJ1-2 and V is TRBV4-2; D is ambiguous. The V gene's germline CDR1 is LGHNA and CDR2 YNFKEQ. The CDR3 contains 14 residues. V was trimmed by 4 bases and J by 7 bases, leaving 16 bases between them. CDR3 nucleotides: TGTGCCAGCAGCCTCTCGGGCCAACGGGCTGGCTACACCTTC. As protein: CASSLSGQRAGYTF.

As regards this clonotype: At one of its ends the junction is not consistent with the germline gene, which may arise from a read error. The gene calls are TRBV6-4 and TRBJ1-3, with D unresolved. The germline gives CDR1 MRHNA, CDR2 SNTAGT. The CDR3 covers 16 residues. The CDR3, as DNA: TGTGCCAGCAGTTACGGGGAGGGAAGACCTGGAAACACCACATATTTT. Its translation: CASSYGEGRPGNTTYF.

To note about this clonotype: A much larger clone is a single base away; this may be a read error. The V gene is TRBV6-2 or TRBV6-3, the J gene TRBJ1-2, with TRBD1 matching over 9 bases. The CDR3 runs to 14 residues. Germline V gene lookup returns CDR1 MNHEY and CDR2 SVGEGT. Trimming removed 9 bases from V and 5 bases from J; junction bases left unmatched: 10. The DNA of the CDR3 is TGTGCCAGATCCACCGGGACAGGGCTATATGGCTACACCTTC. Translating gives CARSTGTGLYGYTF.

This clonotype was found many times. This chain joins TRBV2 and TRBJ1-5; no firm D call. V lost 1 base, J lost 5 bases, and 12 bases lay in between. This CDR3 is built from 15 residues. Per the germline V gene, CDR1 is SNHLY and CDR2 is FYNNEI. CDR3 sequence reads: CASSEVRGTHQPQHF. The CDR3, as DNA: TGTGCCAGCAGTGAAGTTCGAGGTACCCATCAGCCCCAGCATTTT. Drawing the rest from reference TRBV2 and TRBJ1-5, the complete variable domain is EPEVTQTPSHQVTQMGQEVILRCVPISNHLYFYWYRQILGQKVEFLVSFYNNEISEKSEIFDDQFSVERPDGSNFTLKIRSTKLEDSAMYFCASSEVRGTHQPQHFGDGTRLSIL.

V and J are TRBV6-5 and TRBJ1-1, with D possibly matching TRBD1 (5 bases). From germline, CDR1 is MNHEY and CDR2 SVGAGI. The length of the CDR3 is 15 residues. The V gene lost 1 base and the J gene lost 4 bases, with 13 bases spanning the gap. The CDR3 reads CASSYFRKGSTEAFF. The CDR3 DNA reads TGTGCCAGCAGTTACTTTAGAAAGGGGAGCACTGAAGCTTTCTTT.

This clonotype has ten or more counts. The chain combines TRBV18 with TRBJ1-4; D gene unclear. The CDR3 consists of 16 residues. CDR1 is KGHSH and CDR2 is LQKENI in the germline V gene. The ends were cut back, 1 base at V and 0 bases at J, with 9 bases in the middle. CDR3 residues: CASSPRHPATNEKLFF. The CDR3 DNA is TGTGCCAGCTCACCACGCCACCCGGCAACTAATGAAAAACTGTTTTTT.

The rearrangement links TRBV15 to TRBJ2-6, with D possibly matching TRBD2 (5 bases). The germline V gene encodes CDR1 LNHNV and CDR2 YYDKDF (reference sequence). This CDR3 comprises 16 residues. V was cut by 3 bases and J by 2 bases, with 11 bases left in between. Here the CDR3 DNA reads TGTGCCACCAGCAGCCTAGCCCAAACTGGGGCCAACGTCCTGACTTTC. Amino acid sequence: CATSSLAQTGANVLTF.

This clonotype was counted at least ten times. This rearrangement joins TRBV7-9 to TRBJ1-5, with D tentatively TRBD1 (6 bases). This CDR3 is built from 16 residues. Germline CDR1 is SEHNR and CDR2 is FQNEAQ (reference sequence). V shed 1 base and J shed 4 bases, with 14 bases lying between them. The CDR3 nucleotides read TGTGCCAGCAGCTTAGTGATACAGGGACTTAATCAGCCCCAGCATTTT. Residues: CASSLVIQGLNQPQHF.

At least ten counts were recorded for this clonotype. This chain connects TRBV7-9 to TRBJ2-7, with no clear D. The CDR3 is 14 amino acids. The germline V and J ends were trimmed by 5 bases and 1 base, with 12 bases remaining between them. Germline CDR1 and CDR2: SEHNR and FQNEAQ (reference sequence). The DNA of the CDR3 is TGTGCCAGCAGCCCGAAGACAAGTTCCTACGAGCAGTACTTC. Translated, it gives CASSPKTSSYEQYF.

This clonotype was seen at least ten times. CDR3 coding DNA: TGCAGTGCTACATTGGGGGGGTATGGAGAGACCCAGTACTTC. It specifies CSATLGGYGETQYF. The chain employs TRBV20-1 and TRBJ2-5; 7 nucleotides align to TRBD2. This CDR3 has 14 amino acids. V trimming: 4 bases; J trimming: 4 bases; junction bases outside the gene matches: 9. CDR1 is DFQATT, CDR2 SNEGSKA, per germline (reference sequence).

This clonotype appeared many times. The chain links TRBV20-1 to TRBJ2-2; perhaps TRBD1 as D (6 bases). Germline V gene lookup returns CDR1 DFQATT and CDR2 SNEGSKA (reference sequence). The CDR3 has 15 amino acids. V was shortened by 0 bases and J by 5 bases, with 13 bases between the two germline ends. The CDR3 sequence is CSARDHGQQTGELFF. In DNA form, the CDR3 reads TGCAGTGCTAGAGATCACGGACAGCAAACCGGGGAGCTGTTTTTT.

In its sample, this clonotype was seen many times. J is TRBJ1-2 and V is TRBV12-3 or TRBV12-4, with D perhaps TRBD1 (5 bases). Between the trimmed V and J ends, which lost 6 bases and 6 bases, there was a span of 23 bases. The CDR3 runs 16 residues. Written as DNA, the CDR3 is TGTGCCAGCAGCTCCCGCCGATGGGACTCCTCGGATGGCTACACCTTC. Translated, it gives CASSSRRWDSSDGYTF.

This clonotype was recorded at least ten times. This chain uses TRBV6-2 or TRBV6-3 with TRBJ2-7; 10 bases match TRBD1. CDR1 is MNHEY and CDR2 is SVGEGT in the germline V gene. Trimming cost V 6 bases and J 1 base; bases outside gene matches: 3. The CDR3 is 14 residues long. Written as DNA, the CDR3 is TGTGCCAGCAGCTCGGACAGGGGGTCCTACGAGCAGTACTTC. Translating it yields CASSSDRGSYEQYF.

This chain links TRBV12-3 or TRBV12-4 with TRBJ2-5; 9 positions agree with TRBD1. V shed 3 bases, J shed 5 bases, and the junction held 7 bases outside the gene matches. This CDR3 is 15 amino acids long. The DNA of the CDR3 is TGTGCCAGCAGTTTCCGGGACAGGGATTGGGAGACCCAGTACTTC. Its protein is CASSFRDRDWETQYF.

This clonotype was observed at least ten times. The chain couples TRBV6-2 or TRBV6-3 to TRBJ1-4; D may be TRBD1 (6 bases). Between the trimmed V and J ends, which lost 2 bases and 3 bases, there was a span of 7 bases. This CDR3 comprises 14 residues. Germline CDR1 MNHEY, CDR2 SVGEGT. The CDR3 sequence: CASSYAGANEKLFF. In nucleotides, the CDR3 is TGTGCCAGCAGTTACGCAGGGGCTAATGAAAAACTGTTTTTT.